What follows are 8 T cell receptor beta chains derived from one specimen sequenced in a study of blood T cells in healthy people across ages. Together with a sample-barcoded 5' primer, a J-beta primer mix was included in a second PCR lasting about 7 to 11 cycles. In TCRdb, the 5' RACE reads were re-called with MiXCR into one record per CDR3 protein. The sample shows around 580,000 distinct CDR3 sequences, around 48% of them seen only once. The specimen sequenced was blood. Receptors were obtained from a man older than 75 in good health.

V and J are TRBV20-1 and TRBJ1-2; 9 nucleotides agree with TRBD1. There are 15 residues in the CDR3. Germline CDR1 and CDR2: DFQATT and SNEGSKA (reference sequence). CDR3 in DNA: TGCATTGCCGAGGACAGGGGCCTACCTAGCTATGGCTACACCTTC. This translates into CIAEDRGLPSYGYTF.

The chain has TRBV7-2 and TRBJ2-7, with 7 bases aligning to TRBD1. Trimming removed 4 bases from V and 0 bases from J; junction bases left unmatched: 6. The V gene's germline CDR1 is SGHTA and CDR2 FQGNSA. CDR3 length: 15 amino acids. The CDR3 is CASSSYGTASYEQYF. DNA of the CDR3: TGTGCCAGCAGCTCGTACGGGACAGCCTCCTACGAGCAGTACTTC. Based on the CDR3 plus reference TRBV7-2 and TRBJ2-7, the full variable domain is GAGVSQSPSNKVTEKGKDVELRCDPISGHTALYWYRQSLGQGLEFLIYFQGNSAPDKSGLPSDRFSAERTGGSVSTLTIQRTQQEDSAVYLCASSSYGTASYEQYFGPGTRLTVT.

This clonotype was seen many times. V and J are TRBV29-1 and TRBJ2-3; 8 bases map to TRBD1. With 4 bases clipped from V and 3 bases from J, the junction kept 3 bases outside the gene matches. The CDR3 is made up of 13 amino acids. Germline lookup yields CDR1 SQVTM and CDR2 ANQGSEA. The CDR3 region is CSVGQGATDTQYF. The CDR3 DNA is TGCAGCGTTGGCCAGGGGGCGACAGATACGCAGTATTTT.

This chain connects TRBV12-3 or TRBV12-4 to TRBJ1-5; D unclear. The V end was cut by 5 bases, the J end by 4 bases, with 9 bases between. The length of the CDR3 is 13 residues. This CDR3 reads CASSGTANQPQHF. CDR3 sequence (DNA): TGTGCCAGCAGTGGTACAGCTAATCAGCCCCAGCATTTT.

V usage is TRBV7-2 and J usage is TRBJ2-5; 12 bases map to TRBD2. The germline gives CDR1 SGHTA, CDR2 FQGNSA. Unmatched junction bases numbered 7, after V lost 5 bases and J lost 9 bases. CDR3 length equals 14 residues. CDR3 nucleotides: TGTGCCAGCAGCGACGGGCTAGCGGGGGGGGCCCAGTACTTC. Its protein is CASSDGLAGGAQYF.

The J gene is TRBJ2-1, the V gene TRBV20-1; 11 bases match TRBD2. The J call may be mistaken, given a closer DNA end match to TRBJ2-7. Germline V gene sequence: CDR1 DFQATT, CDR2 SNEGSKA (reference sequence). The CDR3 is 16 residues long. In DNA, the CDR3 is TGCAGTGCTGAAAGGACTAGCGGGTTCTCCTACAATGAGCAGTACTTC. This gives the protein CSAERTSGFSYNEQYF.

V and J are TRBV5-1 and TRBJ1-1, with 8 bases identical to TRBD1. With 2 bases clipped from V and 5 bases from J, the junction kept 8 bases outside the gene matches. Germline V gives CDR1 SGHRS, CDR2 YFSETQ. This CDR3 is built from 15 residues. This chain's CDR3 is CASSFWTGSRTEAFF. CDR3 DNA sequence: TGCGCCAGCAGCTTTTGGACAGGGAGTCGAACTGAAGCTTTCTTT.

This clonotype was recorded only once. The chain couples TRBV4-1 to TRBJ1-5, with a tentative D call TRBD1 (6 bases). With 1 base removed from V and 6 bases from J, the gap between germline ends came to 16 bases. This CDR3 contains 16 residues. CDR1 and CDR2 (germline): MGHRA, YSYEKL. The chain's CDR3 is CASSQGGAGAGQPQHF. The CDR3 coding sequence is TGCGCCAGCAGCCAAGGAGGTGCAGGGGCGGGTCAGCCCCAGCATTTT.